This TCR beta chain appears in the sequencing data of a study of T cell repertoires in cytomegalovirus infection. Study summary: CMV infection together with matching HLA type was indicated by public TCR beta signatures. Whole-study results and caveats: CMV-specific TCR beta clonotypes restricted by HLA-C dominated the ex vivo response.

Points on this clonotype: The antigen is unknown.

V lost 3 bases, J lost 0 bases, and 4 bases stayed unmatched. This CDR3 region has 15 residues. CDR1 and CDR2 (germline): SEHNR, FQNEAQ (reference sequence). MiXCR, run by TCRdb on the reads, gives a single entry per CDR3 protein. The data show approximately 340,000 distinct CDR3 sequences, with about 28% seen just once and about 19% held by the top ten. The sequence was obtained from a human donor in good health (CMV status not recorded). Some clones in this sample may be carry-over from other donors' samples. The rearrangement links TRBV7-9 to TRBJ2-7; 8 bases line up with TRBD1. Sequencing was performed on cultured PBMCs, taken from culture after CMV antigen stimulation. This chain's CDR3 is CASSLKGQASYEQYF. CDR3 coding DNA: TGTGCCAGCAGCTTGAAGGGACAGGCCTCCTACGAGCAGTACTTC.